This TCR beta chain originates from a study of identical twins. Of note for this clonotype: Its matching antigen is unknown.

All donors comprised healthy Caucasians. Template switching created a universal primer site, and the cDNA included unique molecular identifiers. MiXCR, run by TCRdb on the 5' RACE reads, gives a single entry per CDR3 protein. The sample gives 1.5 million to 2 million distinct CDR3 sequences, under 35% of which show up once; around 0.3% is in the top ten. Study-level results: Insertions ran lower in abundant cord blood beta clonotypes, though not in memory repertoires. One should note that invariant MAIT and iNKT cells could partly confound zero-insertion analyses.

The CDR3 covers 15 residues. With 1 base clipped from V and 2 bases from J, the junction kept 6 bases outside the gene matches. Germline loops: CDR1 DFQATT, CDR2 SNEGSKA (reference sequence). The clonotype originates from a newborn girl in good health. The sample was cord blood. This sequence joins TRBV20-1 and TRBJ2-3; TRBD2 agrees at 7 bases. The CDR3 is CSARVWLAATDTQYF. CDR3 bases: TGCAGTGCTAGAGTATGGCTAGCGGCCACAGATACGCAGTATTTT.